The 21 T cell receptor beta chains given below trace back to one sample, sequenced in a study of Tregs in tolerant kidney transplant recipients. Assay: immunoSEQ multiplex PCR; the TCRdb copy retains only in-frame clones and omits some. The sample has about 240,000 clones, approximately 84% seen once. The source material was CD4+ T cells from blood. Receptor source: a human donor in good health.

V usage is TRBV11-2 and J usage is TRBJ2-1, with D perhaps matching TRBD2 (6 bases). Trimming pared 3 bases from V and 6 bases from J, leaving 18 bases between. CDR1 and CDR2 from the germline V gene are SGHAT and FQNNGV. CDR3 size: 16 residues. In DNA, the CDR3 is TGTGCCAGCAGCTTTCAGGGACTTAAAGTTTTCAATGAGCAGTTCTTC. The encoded protein is CASSFQGLKVFNEQFF.

This chain connects TRBV7-9 to TRBJ2-3, with 7 bases fitting TRBD2. The V gene's germline CDR1 is SEHNR and CDR2 FQNEAQ (reference sequence). Trimming removed 0 bases from V and 4 bases from J; junction bases left unmatched: 4. CDR3 length equals 15 residues. The DNA of the CDR3 is TGTGCCAGCAGCTTAGCGGGTGGGAGGGCAGATACGCAGTATTTT. It is translated as CASSLAGGRADTQYF.

This clone was seen more than once but under ten times. A read error may produce the germline difference seen at one junction end. CDR3 sequence: CASSLVGGTHRVF. CDR3 bases: TGTGCCAGCAGCTTAGTTGGCGGGACCCACAGGGTCTTC. The rearrangement joins TRBV7-2 to TRBJ2-1; tentatively, D is TRBD1 or TRBD2 (6 bases each). CDR1 SGHTA and CDR2 FQGNSA come from the germline V gene. This CDR3 comprises 13 residues. The full variable domain, in which reference TRBV7-2 and TRBJ2-1 provide the parts outside the CDR3, is GAGVSQSPSNKVTEKGKDVELRCDPISGHTALYWYRQSLGQGLEFLIYFQGNSAPDKSGLPSDRFSAERTGGSVSTLTIQRTQQEDSAVYLCASSLVGGTHRVFGPGTRLTVL.

The V gene is TRBV19, the J gene TRBJ2-3, with D maybe TRBD2 (6 bases). The CDR3 spans 16 residues. V gave up 5 bases and J gave up 5 bases, with 20 bases separating them. Germline V gene lookup returns CDR1 LNHDA and CDR2 SQIVND (reference sequence). This chain's CDR3 is CASSGIGTRGLDTQYF. As DNA, the CDR3 is TGTGCCAGTAGTGGGATCGGGACTCGAGGATTAGATACGCAGTATTTT.

CDR3 protein: CASSRERDQYEQYF. CDR3 bases: TGTGCCAGCAGCCGGGAGCGGGATCAATACGAGCAGTACTTC. V is TRBV2 and J is TRBJ2-7, with 7 bases identical to TRBD2. V was clipped by 6 bases and J by 4 bases; unmatched bases: 9. The CDR3 runs to 14 residues. Per the germline V gene, CDR1 is SNHLY and CDR2 is FYNNEI.

The chain uses TRBV6-5 and TRBJ2-1; TRBD2 aligns across 11 bases. Germline V gene lookup returns CDR1 MNHEY and CDR2 SVGAGI. V lost 6 bases to trimming and J lost 5 bases; unmatched junction nucleotides: 6. This CDR3 comprises 15 residues. The CDR3: CASRGVSGRDNEQFF. CDR3 bases: TGTGCCAGCAGGGGAGTTAGCGGGAGGGACAATGAGCAGTTCTTC.

The J gene is TRBJ2-7, the V gene TRBV5-1; perhaps TRBD1 as D (6 bases). Trimming took off 8 bases at V and 6 bases at J, with 18 bases between the two ends. CDR3 length: 13 residues. Per the germline V gene, CDR1 is SGHRS and CDR2 is YFSETQ. CDR3 nucleotide sequence: TGCGCCAGTTTAACGGACAAAGGGGGCGAGCAGTACTTC. Translated, it gives CASLTDKGGEQYF.

V and J are TRBV6-5 and TRBJ2-3; 7 bases map to TRBD2. The CDR3 is made up of 14 amino acids. Germline lookup yields CDR1 MNHEY and CDR2 SVGAGI. J gave up 11 bases and V 0 bases, and 8 bases lay outside the gene matches. Written as DNA, the CDR3 is TGTGCCAGCAGTTACTCGGAACTGGGCGGGGGGCAGTATTTT. It encodes CASSYSELGGGQYF.

Turning to this clone: The sample has other DNA sequences that encode this CDR3 too. CDR3 region: CASSRDYTDTQYF. The CDR3 bases are TGTGCCAGCAGTCGGGACTACACAGATACGCAGTATTTT. The chain recombines TRBV6-4 with TRBJ2-3; 7 bases map to TRBD2. The CDR3 is 13 amino acids. V was clipped by 5 bases and J by 2 bases; unmatched bases: 1. Germline lookup yields CDR1 MRHNA and CDR2 SNTAGT.

The chain has TRBV4-1 and TRBJ2-1; TRBD2 is a possible D gene (5 bases). V lost 0 bases, J lost 0 bases, and 9 bases lay in between. This CDR3 spans 16 amino acids. CDR1 and CDR2 from the germline V gene are MGHRA and YSYEKL. The CDR3: CASSQDLAGSYNEQFF. Here the CDR3 DNA reads TGCGCCAGCAGCCAAGATTTGGCGGGCTCCTACAATGAGCAGTTCTTC.

The rearrangement joins TRBV7-6 to TRBJ2-7; 11 bases fit TRBD2. Trimming cost V 6 bases and J 0 bases; bases outside gene matches: 4. This CDR3 has 15 residues. From germline, CDR1 is SGHVS and CDR2 FNYEAQ. This CDR3 reads CASRLTSGNSYEQYF. CDR3 bases: TGTGCCAGCAGGCTGACTAGCGGGAACTCCTACGAGCAGTACTTC. Based on the CDR3 plus reference TRBV7-6 and TRBJ2-7, the full variable domain is GAGVSQSPRYKVTKRGQDVALRCDPISGHVSLYWYRQALGQGPEFLTYFNYEAQQDKSGLPNDRFSAERPEGSISTLTIQRTEQRDSAMYRCASRLTSGNSYEQYFGPGTRLTVT.

The chain is built from TRBV5-8 and TRBJ1-1, with TRBD1 as a possible D gene (5 bases). The CDR3 loop spans 16 amino acids. The V end was cut by 3 bases, the J end by 0 bases, with 15 bases between. The germline CDR1 and CDR2 sequences are SGHTS and YDEGEE. The CDR3 reads CASSSSDTPLNTEAFF. For the CDR3, the DNA is TGTGCCAGCAGCTCTTCGGACACTCCCTTGAACACTGAAGCTTTCTTT.

The chain combines TRBV6-1 with TRBJ2-7; D unresolved. With 4 bases removed from V and 2 bases from J, the gap between germline ends came to 18 bases. This CDR3 region has 16 residues. CDR1 is MNHNS, CDR2 SASEGT, per germline. The CDR3 bases are TGTGCCAGCAGTGTTGCGAGGTCAGAAGCCACCTACGAGCAGTACTTC. The encoded protein is CASSVARSEATYEQYF.

This chain joins TRBV19 and TRBJ2-3; D gene unclear. The germline gives CDR1 LNHDA, CDR2 SQIVND (reference sequence). V was shortened by 1 base and J by 3 bases, with 8 bases between the two germline ends. The CDR3 consists of 14 residues. CDR3 coding DNA: TGTGCCAGTAGTATAGGCCCAGTAACAGATACGCAGTATTTT. Its translation is CASSIGPVTDTQYF.

This rearrangement joins TRBV6-1 to TRBJ2-3, with TRBD1 matching 7 bases. Germline CDR1 reads MNHNS; CDR2 reads SASEGT. This CDR3 is built from 15 residues. V lost 5 bases to trimming and J lost 0 bases; unmatched junction nucleotides: 5. The CDR3 spells CASSRDRASTDTQYF. The CDR3 DNA reads as TGTGCCAGCAGTAGAGACAGGGCGAGCACAGATACGCAGTATTTT.

The chain employs TRBV11-3 and TRBJ2-2; D is ambiguous. This CDR3 comprises 13 residues. Germline loops: CDR1 SGHNT, CDR2 YENEEA. The germline V and J ends were trimmed by 5 bases and 5 bases, with 9 bases remaining between them. CDR3 residues: CASSPSRTGELFF. CDR3 in DNA: TGTGCCAGCAGCCCGTCCAGGACCGGGGAGCTGTTTTTT.

The rearrangement joins TRBV6-5 to TRBJ2-3, with D hard to call. The V gene lost 4 bases and the J gene lost 6 bases, with 8 bases spanning the gap. Per the germline V gene, CDR1 is MNHEY and CDR2 is SVGAGI. The CDR3 length is 12 residues. In nucleotides, the CDR3 is TGTGCCAGCAGTTTTTTAGGGGATACGCAGTATTTT. It specifies CASSFLGDTQYF.

The chain carries TRBV9 and TRBJ2-3; D perhaps matches TRBD2 (6 bases). This CDR3 has 15 amino acids. The germline V gene encodes CDR1 SGDLS and CDR2 YYNGEE. V lost 6 bases and J 0 bases, leaving 14 bases between the germline ends. For the CDR3, the DNA is TGTGCCAGCACTAGGCGAGGGAGGAGCACAGATACGCAGTATTTT. It translates to CASTRRGRSTDTQYF.

V and J are TRBV19 and TRBJ1-1; 7 bases agree with TRBD1. Germline CDR1 is LNHDA and CDR2 is SQIVND (reference sequence). The CDR3 has 13 amino acids. V gave up 10 bases and J gave up 3 bases; unmatched junction bases: 8. CDR3 sequence (DNA): TGTGCCACCACTCGGGACAGAGACACTGAAGCTTTCTTT. This gives the protein CATTRDRDTEAFF.

This chain connects TRBV7-2 to TRBJ1-2; the match to TRBD1 covers 7 bases. This CDR3 spans 16 amino acids. Germline-derived CDR1 and CDR2 are SGHTA and FQGNSA. The junction had 9 bases not matched to a gene; V was cut back by 5 bases and J by 0 bases. This CDR3 is CASSASVTGTNYGYTF. In DNA form, the CDR3 reads TGTGCCAGCAGCGCCTCCGTGACAGGGACTAACTATGGCTACACCTTC. The whole variable domain, remainder taken from reference TRBV7-2 and TRBJ1-2, is GAGVSQSPSNKVTEKGKDVELRCDPISGHTALYWYRQSLGQGLEFLIYFQGNSAPDKSGLPSDRFSAERTGGSVSTLTIQRTQQEDSAVYLCASSASVTGTNYGYTFGSGTRLTVV.

The chain is built from TRBV9 and TRBJ1-6; no definite D call. CDR3 length equals 15 residues. CDR1 and CDR2 from the germline V gene are SGDLS and YYNGEE. V gave up 0 bases and J gave up 11 bases, with 15 bases separating them. The CDR3 DNA reads as TGTGCCAGCAGCGTAGGAGGGCAGCCACCGGCACCCCTCCACTTT. Protein sequence: CASSVGGQPPAPLHF.